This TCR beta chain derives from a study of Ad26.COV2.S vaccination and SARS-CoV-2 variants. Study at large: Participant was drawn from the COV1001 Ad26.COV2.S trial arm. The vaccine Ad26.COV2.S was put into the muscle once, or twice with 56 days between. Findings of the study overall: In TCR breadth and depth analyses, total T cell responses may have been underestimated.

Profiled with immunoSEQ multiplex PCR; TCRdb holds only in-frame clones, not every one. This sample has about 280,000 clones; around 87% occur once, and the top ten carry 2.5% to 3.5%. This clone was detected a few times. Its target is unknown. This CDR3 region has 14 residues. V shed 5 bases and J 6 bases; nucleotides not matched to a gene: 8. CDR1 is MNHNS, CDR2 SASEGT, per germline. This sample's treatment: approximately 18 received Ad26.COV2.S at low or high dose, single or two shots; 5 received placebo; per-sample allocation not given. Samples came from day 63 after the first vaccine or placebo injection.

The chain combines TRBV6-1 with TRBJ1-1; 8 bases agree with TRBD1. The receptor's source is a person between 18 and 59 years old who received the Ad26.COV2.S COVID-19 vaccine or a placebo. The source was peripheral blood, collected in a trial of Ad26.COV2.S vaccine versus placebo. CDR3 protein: CASSSQGAGAEAFF. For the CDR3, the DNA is TGTGCCAGCAGTTCGCAGGGGGCTGGGGCTGAAGCTTTCTTT.